What follows is one TCR beta chain and its context. What it binds is not known. The sample comes from a study of beta chain features in type 1 diabetes. Looking at the study overall: Examination of sorted cells across all samples involved 100 million or so cells. The study, taken as a whole, reports: Across all four CD4+ subsets, people with type 1 diabetes showed modestly shorter TCRB CDR3s. The question of HLA type influencing TCRB rearrangement was one that remained unresolved here.

Averaging around 120 mL, one heparinised blood draw was given by each donor. Sorted populations all exceeded 95% purity. Isolated RNA was reverse transcribed in full, so expressed TCRB transcripts were sequenced. The method was immunoSEQ multiplex PCR; TCRdb's version includes in-frame clones alone and lacks a portion of them. Of some 350,000 clones listed, about 13% were seen once; the top ten hold nearly 0.015%. The CDR3 is 16 residues long. Per germline, CDR1 MNHEY and CDR2 SMNVEV (reference sequence). Trimming took 0 bases from V and 2 from J; bases not matched to a gene: 6. Material: naive CD4+ T cells from blood. The rearrangement joins TRBV27 to TRBJ2-7, with 8 bases identical to TRBD1. The sequence derives from a woman aged 18-29 years with type 1 diabetes. The CDR3 bases are TGTGCCAGCAGTTTATCCCGACAGGGGCTAGCCTACGAGCAGTACTTC. Protein: CASSLSRQGLAYEQYF.